These T cell receptor beta chains were read from a single sample in a study of T cells in Graves' hyperthyroidism and ophthalmopathy. TCRdb re-analysed the multiplex PCR reads in MiXCR, keeping a single row per CDR3 protein. The table shows fewer than 750,000 distinct CDR3 sequences, with 14% occurring only once. The sequenced sample was blood. These receptors were obtained from a woman in her forties or fifties with Graves' ophthalmopathy. Both conserved end residues are part of each CDR3. The D gene is left open where the match is weak. Clone size is shown for a subset of rows, as once, few, many or a class of expanded clone.

d_gene,j_gene,abundance,v_gene,CDR3aa,CDR3nt
-,TRBJ2-1,many,TRBV30,CAWSGGAINEQFF,TGTGCCTGGAGTGGGGGCGCGATCAATGAGCAGTTCTTC
-,TRBJ1-1,many,TRBV20-1,CSARDGSAEAFF,TGCAGTGCTAGAGACGGGTCGGCTGAAGCTTTCTTT
-,TRBJ1-2,-,TRBV20-1,CSARARDSNGYTF,TGCAGTGCTAGGGCCAGGGATTCCAATGGCTACACCTTC
-,TRBJ1-3,few,TRBV7-6,CASSSSGGREGSTIYF,TGTGCCAGCAGCTCCTCCGGTGGCAGGGAGGGTAGCACCATATATTTT
TRBD2,TRBJ2-1,many,TRBV10-3,CAISGSGTSGNEQFF,TGTGCCATCAGTGGGTCCGGGACTAGCGGCAATGAGCAGTTCTTC
-,TRBJ2-1,many,TRBV27,CASSLRGDFSYNEQFF,TGTGCCAGCAGTTTGAGAGGGGACTTCTCCTACAATGAGCAGTTCTTC
TRBD2,TRBJ2-7,many,TRBV20-1,CSVTSGSYEQYF,TGCAGTGTCACTAGCGGGAGCTACGAGCAGTACTTC
TRBD2,TRBJ2-7,many,TRBV10-1,CASSGPGGLAVIYEQYF,TGCGCCAGCAGTGGTCCCGGGGGACTAGCGGTAATCTACGAGCAGTACTTC
-,TRBJ2-7,-,TRBV7-3,CASSSDTLRSYEQYF,TGTGCCAGCAGCTCAGACACTTTACGCTCCTACGAGCAGTACTTC
TRBD2,TRBJ2-7,many,TRBV20-1,CSASLAGRPYEQYF,TGCAGTGCCTCACTAGCGGGCCGTCCCTACGAGCAGTACTTC
-,TRBJ1-5,many,TRBV28,CASTMINSNQPQHF,TGTGCCAGCACCATGATTAATAGCAATCAGCCCCAGCATTTT
-,TRBJ1-1,-,TRBV19,CASKDRGLLSGLNTEAFF,TGTGCCAGTAAGGACCGGGGACTCCTATCGGGTCTGAACACTGAAGCTTTCTTT
-,TRBJ1-3,-,TRBV28,CASSLTVGISGNTIYF,TGTGCCAGCAGTCTCACCGTGGGTATCTCTGGAAACACCATATATTTT
-,TRBJ2-1,few,TRBV20-1,CSEGLVPYNEQFF,TGCAGTGAAGGTCTAGTGCCCTACAATGAGCAGTTCTTC
-,TRBJ1-1,many,TRBV18,CASSRGSPEAFF,TGTGCCAGCTCACGCGGCAGCCCTGAAGCTTTCTTT
-,TRBJ1-2,many,TRBV28,CATLLRGATSYGYTF,TGTGCCACTCTATTAAGGGGGGCAACCTCCTATGGCTACACCTTC
TRBD2,TRBJ2-2,-,TRBV5-1,CASSGLASGRRNTGELFF,TGCGCCAGCTCCGGGTTGGCTAGCGGGAGAAGGAACACCGGGGAGCTGTTTTTT
-,TRBJ2-7,-,TRBV6-1,CASGPTGHADEQYF,TGTGCCAGCGGACCTACGGGGCACGCGGACGAGCAGTACTTC
-,TRBJ2-3,many,TRBV28,CASSLRNGINTDTQYF,TGTGCCAGCAGTTTAAGGAACGGGATCAACACAGATACGCAGTATTTT
TRBD1,TRBJ2-7,many,TRBV11-1,CASSLKRGTGPYEQYF,TGTGCCAGCAGCTTAAAAAGGGGGACAGGGCCCTACGAGCAGTACTTC
-,TRBJ1-2,-,TRBV19,CASSIGSGKTGNGYTF,TGTGCCAGTAGTATAGGTAGCGGCAAAACAGGGAATGGCTACACCTTC
TRBD2,TRBJ2-7,many,TRBV13,CASSPRTSGGSYEQYF,TGTGCCAGCAGCCCCCGGACTAGCGGGGGCTCCTACGAGCAGTACTTC
TRBD2,TRBJ2-1,many,TRBV28,CASRRASGRILLTYNEQFF,TGTGCCAGCAGGCGGGCTAGCGGGAGGATCCTCTTAACCTACAATGAGCAGTTCTTC
-,TRBJ1-1,many,TRBV6-1,CASSEQNTEAFF,TGTGCCAGCAGTGAACAGAACACTGAAGCTTTCTTT
-,TRBJ2-7,many,TRBV27,CASSLTGPNRVLSYEQYF,TGTGCCAGCAGTTTAACGGGACCGAACAGGGTTTTGTCCTACGAGCAGTACTTC
-,TRBJ2-2,many,TRBV9,CASSVKGSNTGELFF,TGTGCCAGCAGCGTCAAGGGATCGAACACCGGGGAGCTGTTTTTT
TRBD1,TRBJ2-7,-,TRBV7-6,CASSPRDREPREQYF,TGTGCCAGCAGCCCGAGGGACAGGGAGCCTAGAGAGCAGTACTTC
-,TRBJ1-1,-,TRBV12-3/TRBV12-4,CASSRDRLTTEAFF,TGTGCCAGCAGTCGGGACCGCCTCACCACTGAAGCTTTCTTT
TRBD2,TRBJ2-1,many,TRBV6-2/TRBV6-3,CASSYPAGGRHNEQFF,TGTGCCAGCAGTTACCCCGCGGGAGGCAGACACAATGAGCAGTTCTTC
TRBD1,TRBJ1-1,many,TRBV27,CASSQKRTGKNTEAFF,TGTGCCAGCAGTCAAAAGAGGACAGGGAAAAACACTGAAGCTTTCTTT
-,TRBJ1-3,few,TRBV5-1,CASALAGRSGNTIYF,TGCGCCAGCGCTCTGGCAGGCCGCTCTGGAAACACCATATATTTT
TRBD2,TRBJ2-7,many,TRBV12-3/TRBV12-4,CASSLAGGFREQYF,TGTGCCAGCAGTCTAGCGGGAGGGTTTCGCGAGCAGTACTTC
-,TRBJ1-1,-,TRBV4-3,CASSQDWIGARYTEAFF,TGCGCCAGCAGCCAAGATTGGATTGGGGCTAGGTACACTGAAGCTTTCTTT
-,TRBJ2-3,-,TRBV4-3,CASSPSDRSSTDTQYF,TGCGCCAGCAGCCCGTCGGACCGATCGAGCACAGATACGCAGTATTTT
-,TRBJ2-7,-,TRBV9,CASSFNTGPMREQYF,TGTGCCAGCAGCTTTAACACAGGGCCTATGAGGGAGCAGTACTTC
-,TRBJ2-1,-,TRBV5-6,CASSPVESYNEQFF,TGTGCCAGCAGCCCGGTAGAGTCCTACAATGAGCAGTTCTTC
-,TRBJ2-7,few,TRBV7-2,CASSLGWTANEQYF,TGTGCCAGCAGCTTAGGGTGGACAGCTAACGAGCAGTACTTC
-,TRBJ2-1,many,TRBV20-1,CSARSFTGIWDEQFF,TGCAGTGCTAGATCCTTCACGGGGATTTGGGATGAGCAGTTCTTC
-,TRBJ2-6,few,TRBV6-5,CASSSSGGLSGFGANVLTF,TGTGCCAGCAGTTCCTCCGGGGGGCTCTCTGGCTTTGGGGCCAACGTCCTGACTTTC
-,TRBJ2-2,-,TRBV12-3/TRBV12-4,CASSVDVAGSGELFF,TGTGCCAGCAGCGTAGACGTGGCAGGGTCCGGGGAGCTGTTTTTT
TRBD1,TRBJ1-6,few,TRBV20-1,CSARASGTAYLPLHF,TGCAGTGCTAGAGCCTCCGGGACAGCCTACCTGCCCCTCCACTTT
-,TRBJ2-1,-,TRBV6-2/TRBV6-3,CASNNGGMLVEQFF,TGTGCCAGCAACAATGGCGGGATGTTGGTTGAGCAGTTCTTC
-,TRBJ2-5,many,TRBV7-3,CASSSTREETQYF,TGTGCCAGCAGCTCTACTAGGGAAGAGACCCAGTACTTC
-,TRBJ2-7,few,TRBV6-1,CASSNRAFYEQYF,TGTGCCAGCAGTAACAGGGCTTTCTACGAGCAGTACTTC
TRBD2,TRBJ2-7,many,TRBV7-8,CASSLSRRLAGEEQYF,TGTGCCAGCAGCTTATCCCGCCGACTAGCGGGTGAAGAGCAGTACTTC
-,TRBJ2-5,-,TRBV7-9,CVWRQLNSETQYF,TGTGTCTGGCGGCAGTTAAACTCAGAGACCCAGTACTTC
TRBD2,TRBJ2-4,many,TRBV2,CASSETSGIGSIQYF,TGTGCCAGCAGCGAGACTAGCGGGATTGGGAGCATTCAGTACTTC
-,TRBJ1-1,-,TRBV5-1,CASTQGLIGTEAFF,TGCGCCAGCACGCAGGGCCTGATTGGGACTGAAGCTTTCTTT
TRBD2,TRBJ2-7,many,TRBV20-1,CSADKGTSGSYEQYF,TGCAGTGCTGACAAGGGGACTAGCGGGAGCTACGAGCAGTACTTC
-,TRBJ2-4,-,TRBV9,CASSVDGGLADIQYF,TGTGCCAGCAGCGTAGACGGAGGGCTAGCCGACATTCAGTACTTC
TRBD1,TRBJ1-3,many,TRBV30,CACLTGHSSGNTIYF,TGTGCCTGTTTGACAGGGCATAGCTCTGGAAACACCATATATTTT
-,TRBJ1-1,many,TRBV2,CASMKGSGEAFF,TGTGCCAGCATGAAGGGTTCCGGTGAAGCTTTCTTT
-,TRBJ2-5,many,TRBV6-2/TRBV6-3,CASSYSMSGEETQYF,TGTGCCAGCAGTTACTCGATGTCGGGAGAGGAGACCCAGTACTTC
TRBD1,TRBJ2-3,-,TRBV7-9,CASSLVLDRDPGRNTDTQYF,TGTGCCAGCAGCTTAGTCCTAGACAGGGATCCGGGCCGGAACACAGATACGCAGTATTTT
-,TRBJ1-4,many,TRBV27,CASSPTYGEFSEKLFF,TGTGCCAGCAGTCCGACCTACGGGGAGTTCTCTGAAAAACTGTTTTTT
TRBD2,TRBJ2-1,many,TRBV7-2,CASSLAGTSGTNEQFF,TGTGCCAGCAGCTTAGCCGGGACTAGCGGGACCAATGAGCAGTTCTTC
TRBD1,TRBJ1-2,many,TRBV6-5,CASSYRQGSGYGYTF,TGTGCCAGCAGTTACAGACAGGGTAGTGGGTATGGCTACACCTTC